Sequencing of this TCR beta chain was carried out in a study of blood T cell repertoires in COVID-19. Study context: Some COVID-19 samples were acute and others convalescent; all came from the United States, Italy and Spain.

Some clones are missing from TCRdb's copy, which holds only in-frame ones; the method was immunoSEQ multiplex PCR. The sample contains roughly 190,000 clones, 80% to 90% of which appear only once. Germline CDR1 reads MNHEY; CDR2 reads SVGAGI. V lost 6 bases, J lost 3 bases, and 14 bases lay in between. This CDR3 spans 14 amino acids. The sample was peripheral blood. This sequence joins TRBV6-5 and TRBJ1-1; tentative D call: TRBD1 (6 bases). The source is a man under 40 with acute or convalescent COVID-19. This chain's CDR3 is CASRGVDSYTEAFF. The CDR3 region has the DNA TGTGCCAGCAGGGGCGTGGACAGCTACACTGAAGCTTTCTTT.